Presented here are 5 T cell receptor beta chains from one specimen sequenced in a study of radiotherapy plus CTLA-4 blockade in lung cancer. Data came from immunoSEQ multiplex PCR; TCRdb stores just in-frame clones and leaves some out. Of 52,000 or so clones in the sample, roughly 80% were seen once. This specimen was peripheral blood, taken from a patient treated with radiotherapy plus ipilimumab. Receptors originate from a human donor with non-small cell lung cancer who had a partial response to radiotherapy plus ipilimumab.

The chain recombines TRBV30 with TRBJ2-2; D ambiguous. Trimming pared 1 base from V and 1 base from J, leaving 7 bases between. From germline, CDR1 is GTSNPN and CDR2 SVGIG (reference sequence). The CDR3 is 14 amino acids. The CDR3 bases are TGTGCCTGGAGTGGGCTGATGAACACCGGGGAGCTGTTTTTT. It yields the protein CAWSGLMNTGELFF.

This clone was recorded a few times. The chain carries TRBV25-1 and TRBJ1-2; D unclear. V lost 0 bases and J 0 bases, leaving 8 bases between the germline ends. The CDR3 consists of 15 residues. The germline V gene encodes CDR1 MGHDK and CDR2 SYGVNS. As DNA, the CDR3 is TGTGCCAGCAGTGAATATTGGGCACCTAACTATGGCTACACCTTC. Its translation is CASSEYWAPNYGYTF.

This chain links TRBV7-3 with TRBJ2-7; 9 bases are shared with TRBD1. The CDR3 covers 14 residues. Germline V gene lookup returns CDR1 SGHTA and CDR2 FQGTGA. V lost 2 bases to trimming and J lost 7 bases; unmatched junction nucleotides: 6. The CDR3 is CASSLLQGAGEQYF. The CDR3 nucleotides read TGTGCCAGCAGCTTATTACAGGGGGCTGGGGAGCAGTACTTC.

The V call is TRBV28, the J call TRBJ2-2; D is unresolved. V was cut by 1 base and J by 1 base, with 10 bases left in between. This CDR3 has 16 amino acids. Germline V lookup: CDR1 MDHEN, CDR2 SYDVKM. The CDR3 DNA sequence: TGTGCCAGCAGTTTATTGGCCCTTCGGAACACCGGGGAGCTGTTTTTT. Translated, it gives CASSLLALRNTGELFF.

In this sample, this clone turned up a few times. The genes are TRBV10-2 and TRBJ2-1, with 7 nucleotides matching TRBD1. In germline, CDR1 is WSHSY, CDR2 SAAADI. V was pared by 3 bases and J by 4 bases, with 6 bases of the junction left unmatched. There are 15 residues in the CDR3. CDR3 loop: CASSDPGTAYNEQFF. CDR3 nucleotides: TGCGCCAGCAGTGACCCCGGGACAGCTTACAATGAGCAGTTCTTC.